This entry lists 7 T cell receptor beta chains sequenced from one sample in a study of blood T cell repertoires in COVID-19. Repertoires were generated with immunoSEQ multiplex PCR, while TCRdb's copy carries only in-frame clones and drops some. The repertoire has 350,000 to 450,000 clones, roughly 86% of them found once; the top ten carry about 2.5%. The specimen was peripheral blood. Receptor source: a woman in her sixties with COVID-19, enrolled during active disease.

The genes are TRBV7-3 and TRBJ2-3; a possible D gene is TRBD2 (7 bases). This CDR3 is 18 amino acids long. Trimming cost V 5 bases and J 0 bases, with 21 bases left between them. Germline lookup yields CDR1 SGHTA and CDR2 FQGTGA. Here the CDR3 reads CASSNRGGRGASTDTQYF. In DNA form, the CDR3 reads TGTGCCAGCAGCAACCGTGGGGGTCGGGGGGCCAGCACAGATACGCAGTATTTT.

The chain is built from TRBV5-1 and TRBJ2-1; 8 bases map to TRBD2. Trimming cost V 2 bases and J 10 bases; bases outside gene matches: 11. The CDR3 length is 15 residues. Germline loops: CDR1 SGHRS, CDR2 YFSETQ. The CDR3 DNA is TGCGCCAGCAGCTTCGGCGGGGGGCCGACCAACGAGCAGTTCTTC. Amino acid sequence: CASSFGGGPTNEQFF.

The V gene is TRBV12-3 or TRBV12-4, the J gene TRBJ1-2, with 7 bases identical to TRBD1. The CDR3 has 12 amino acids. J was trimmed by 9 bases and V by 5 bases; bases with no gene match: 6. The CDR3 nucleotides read TGTGCCAGCAGTGGGGACAGTGGGCGCTACACCTTC. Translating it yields CASSGDSGRYTF.

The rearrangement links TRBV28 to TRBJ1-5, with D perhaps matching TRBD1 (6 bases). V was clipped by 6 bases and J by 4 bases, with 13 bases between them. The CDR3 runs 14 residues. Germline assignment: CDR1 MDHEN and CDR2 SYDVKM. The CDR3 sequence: CASRGGQLNQPQHF. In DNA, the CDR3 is TGTGCCAGCAGGGGCGGACAGCTTAATCAGCCCCAGCATTTT.

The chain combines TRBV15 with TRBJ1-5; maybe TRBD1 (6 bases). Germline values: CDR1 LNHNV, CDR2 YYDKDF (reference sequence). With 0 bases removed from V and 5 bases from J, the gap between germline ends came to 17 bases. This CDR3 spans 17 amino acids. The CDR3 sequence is CATSRDRLGTTHQPQHF. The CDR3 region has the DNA TGTGCCACCAGCAGAGATCGCCTCGGGACAACCCATCAGCCCCAGCATTTT.

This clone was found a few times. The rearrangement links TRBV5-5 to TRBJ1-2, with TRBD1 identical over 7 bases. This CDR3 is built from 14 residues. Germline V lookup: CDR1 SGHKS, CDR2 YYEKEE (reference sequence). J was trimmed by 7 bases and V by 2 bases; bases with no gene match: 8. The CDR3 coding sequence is TGTGCCAGCAGCTTAATCCAGGGGGTTGGTGGCTACACCTTC. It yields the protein CASSLIQGVGGYTF.

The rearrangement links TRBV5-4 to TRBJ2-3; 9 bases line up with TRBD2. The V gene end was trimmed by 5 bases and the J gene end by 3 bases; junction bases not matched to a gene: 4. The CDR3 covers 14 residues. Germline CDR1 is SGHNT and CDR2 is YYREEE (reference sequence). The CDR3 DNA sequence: TGTGCCAGCAGAGCGGGGGGAGGGACAGATACGCAGTATTTT. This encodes CASRAGGGTDTQYF.